This T cell receptor (beta chain) is from a study of beta chain features in type 1 diabetes. Reverse transcribing all isolated RNA meant expressed TCRB transcripts were sequenced. Mean read depth for naive, central memory and regulatory T cell samples was 3 million to 4.5 million reads. TCRdb's table, derived via immunoSEQ multiplex PCR, lists solely in-frame clones and lacks some. The sample records some 700,000 clones, around an eighth being singletons. Via CD45RO/CCR7/CD25/CD127/CD95/CD27, cells of the CD4+ naive, central memory, regulatory and stem cell-like memory subsets were sorted. This clone has a handful of counts. No antigen is known for it. Distinct nucleotide sequences in the sample also encode this CDR3. Study observations and caveats: Naive, central memory and regulatory TCRB repertoires appeared more similar among patients than healthy donors. Across all four CD4+ subsets, people with type 1 diabetes showed modestly shorter TCRB CDR3s.

Germline values: CDR1 GTSNPN, CDR2 SVGIG (reference sequence). The CDR3 is 12 residues long. The ends lost 0 bases at V and 8 bases at J; junction bases unmatched: 3. V is TRBV30 and J is TRBJ1-2; 7 bases are shared with TRBD1. What was sequenced was naive CD4+ T cells from blood. The origin of this receptor is a man aged 18 to 30 with type 1 diabetes. This CDR3 is CAWSVQGRGYTF. CDR3 DNA sequence: TGTGCCTGGAGTGTACAGGGGCGAGGCTACACCTTC.